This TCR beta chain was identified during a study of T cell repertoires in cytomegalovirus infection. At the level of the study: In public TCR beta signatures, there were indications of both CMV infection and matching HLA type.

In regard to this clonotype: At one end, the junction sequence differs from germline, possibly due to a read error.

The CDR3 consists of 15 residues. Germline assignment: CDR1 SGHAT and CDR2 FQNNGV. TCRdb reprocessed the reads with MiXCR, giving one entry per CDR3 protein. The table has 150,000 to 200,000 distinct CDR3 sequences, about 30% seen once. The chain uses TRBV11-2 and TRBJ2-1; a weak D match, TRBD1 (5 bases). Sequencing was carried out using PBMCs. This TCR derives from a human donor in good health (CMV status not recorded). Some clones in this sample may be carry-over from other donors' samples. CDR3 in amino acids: CTSSLGVGSNNEQFF. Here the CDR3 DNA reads TGTACCAGCAGCTTAGGGGTGGGGTCAAACAATGAGCAGTTCTTC.